This T cell receptor (beta chain) was observed in a study of metastatic and nonmetastatic thyroid tumors. Overall study context: Repertoire comparison spanned blood and tumor or nodule tissue of malignant and benign thyroid patients.

J gave up 6 bases and V 0 bases, and 6 bases lay outside the gene matches. CDR3 length: 15 residues. Germline V gives CDR1 SGDLS, CDR2 YYNGEE. In the authors' workflow: CDR3 was compared across clinicopathological groups, and the resulting differences were used to build a distant-metastasis classifier for papillary thyroid cancer. MiXCR reprocessed the PCR reads for TCRdb. In this record, the V and J calls reflect TCRdb's handling and not the investigators' own analysis. This table holds some 27,000 clones, 3.7% found once. Patients had received no treatment of any kind before thyroid surgery. This clone was observed a handful of times. What it recognizes is unknown. Study-level findings and limits: In both blood and tumor samples, TCR beta diversity was reported significantly higher for malignant than benign nodules.

This sequence originates from a male donor with papillary thyroid cancer or a benign thyroid nodule (not recorded which). Some clones in this sample may be carry-over from other donors' samples. The sample comprised blood. The V and J genes are TRBV9 and TRBJ2-7; 10 positions agree with TRBD2. In DNA, the CDR3 is TGTGCCAGCAGCGTAGGGTCTAGCGGGAGTGGCGAGCAGTACTTC. It encodes CASSVGSSGSGEQYF.